This TCR beta chain was recorded in a study of blood T cell repertoires in COVID-19. Study summary: Specimens from acute and convalescent COVID-19 originated in the United States, Italy and Spain. Nucleic acid was either cDNA or gDNA, and it came from T cells, B-cell-depleted T cells, or PBMCs.

Original data processing: It was from reference gene primer amplification that nucleated cell counts were estimated. Libraries were prepared by immunoSEQ multiplex PCR; TCRdb keeps only in-frame clonotypes and omits some of them. V and J calls and clone size are as listed in that table; D and trimming were resolved from the DNA. The repertoire holds 190,000 or so clones, with roughly 88% as singletons. CDR3 size: 13 residues. Deletions cut 3 bases from V and 6 bases from J, with 11 bases between. V and J are TRBV12-3 or TRBV12-4 and TRBJ1-1; D possibly corresponds to TRBD1 (5 bases). The clonotype originates from a woman aged 80 or over with acute or convalescent COVID-19. Sequenced sample: peripheral blood. The chain's CDR3 is CASSLQGGAEAFF. CDR3 coding DNA: TGTGCCAGCAGTTTGCAGGGTGGAGCTGAAGCTTTCTTT.